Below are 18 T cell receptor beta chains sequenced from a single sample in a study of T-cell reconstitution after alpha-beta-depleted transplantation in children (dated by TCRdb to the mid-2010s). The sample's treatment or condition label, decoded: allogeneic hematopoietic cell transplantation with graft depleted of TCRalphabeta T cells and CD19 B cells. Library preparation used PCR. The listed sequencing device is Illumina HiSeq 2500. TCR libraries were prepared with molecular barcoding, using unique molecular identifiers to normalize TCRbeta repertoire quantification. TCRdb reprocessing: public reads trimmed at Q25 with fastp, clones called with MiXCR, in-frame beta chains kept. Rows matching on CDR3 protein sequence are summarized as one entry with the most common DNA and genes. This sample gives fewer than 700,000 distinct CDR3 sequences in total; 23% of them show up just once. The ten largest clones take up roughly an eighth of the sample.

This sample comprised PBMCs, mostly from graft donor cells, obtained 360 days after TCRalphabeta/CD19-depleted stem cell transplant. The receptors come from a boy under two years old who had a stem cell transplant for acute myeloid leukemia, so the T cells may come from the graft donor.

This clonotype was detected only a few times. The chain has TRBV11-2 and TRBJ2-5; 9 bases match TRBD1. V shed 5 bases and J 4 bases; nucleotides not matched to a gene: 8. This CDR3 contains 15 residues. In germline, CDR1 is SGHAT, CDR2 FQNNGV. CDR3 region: CASSPQGAGLETQYF. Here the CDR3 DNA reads TGTGCCAGCAGCCCACAGGGGGCGGGCCTAGAGACCCAGTACTTC.

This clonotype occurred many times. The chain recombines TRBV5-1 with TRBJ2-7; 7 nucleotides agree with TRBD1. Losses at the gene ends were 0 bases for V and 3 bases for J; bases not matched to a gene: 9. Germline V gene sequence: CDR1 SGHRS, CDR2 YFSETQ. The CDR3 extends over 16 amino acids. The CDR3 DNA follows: TGCGCCAGCAGCTTGGGGCCAGGGGGACCCTACTACGAGCAGTACTTC. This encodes CASSLGPGGPYYEQYF.

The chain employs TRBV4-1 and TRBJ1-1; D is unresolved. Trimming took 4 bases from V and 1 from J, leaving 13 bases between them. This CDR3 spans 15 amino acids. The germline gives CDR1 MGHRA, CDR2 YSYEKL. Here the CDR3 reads CASSPRGLTNTEAFF. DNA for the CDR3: TGCGCCAGCAGCCCAAGAGGTCTAACGAACACTGAAGCTTTCTTT.

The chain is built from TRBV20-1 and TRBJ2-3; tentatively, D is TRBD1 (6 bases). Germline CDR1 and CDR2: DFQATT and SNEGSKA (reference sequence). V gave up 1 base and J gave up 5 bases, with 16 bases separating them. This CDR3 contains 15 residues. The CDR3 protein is CSARGPGEPLDTQYF. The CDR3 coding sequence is TGCAGTGCTAGAGGCCCAGGGGAACCGCTAGATACGCAGTATTTT.

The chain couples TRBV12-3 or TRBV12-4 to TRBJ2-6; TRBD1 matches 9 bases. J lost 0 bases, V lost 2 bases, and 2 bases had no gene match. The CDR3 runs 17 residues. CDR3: CASSLTGGASGANVLTF. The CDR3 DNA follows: TGTGCCAGCAGTTTAACAGGGGGCGCCTCTGGGGCCAACGTCCTGACTTTC.

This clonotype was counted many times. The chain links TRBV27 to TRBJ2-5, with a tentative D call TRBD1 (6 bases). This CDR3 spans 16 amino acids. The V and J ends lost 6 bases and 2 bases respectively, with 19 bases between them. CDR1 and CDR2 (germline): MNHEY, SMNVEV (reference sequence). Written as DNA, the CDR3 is TGTGCCAGCAGCAGACGGGACATAGGGCCTCAAGAGACCCAGTACTTC. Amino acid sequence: CASSRRDIGPQETQYF.

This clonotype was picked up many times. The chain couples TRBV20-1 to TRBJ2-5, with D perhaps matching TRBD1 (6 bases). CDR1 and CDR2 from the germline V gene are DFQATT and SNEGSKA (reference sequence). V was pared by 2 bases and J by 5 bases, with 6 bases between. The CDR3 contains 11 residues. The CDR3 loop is CSARQGETQYF. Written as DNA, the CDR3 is TGCAGTGCTAGACAGGGGGAGACCCAGTACTTC.

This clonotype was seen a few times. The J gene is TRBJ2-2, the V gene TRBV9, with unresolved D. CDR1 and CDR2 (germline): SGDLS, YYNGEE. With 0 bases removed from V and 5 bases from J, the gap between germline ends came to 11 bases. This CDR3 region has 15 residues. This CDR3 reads CASSVDSGVTGELFF. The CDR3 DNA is TGTGCCAGCAGCGTAGATAGTGGGGTTACCGGGGAGCTGTTTTTT.

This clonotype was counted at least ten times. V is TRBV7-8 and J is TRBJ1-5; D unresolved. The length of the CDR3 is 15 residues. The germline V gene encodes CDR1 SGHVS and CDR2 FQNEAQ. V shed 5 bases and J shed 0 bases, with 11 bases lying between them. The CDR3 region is CASSPTRNSNQPQHF. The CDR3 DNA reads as TGTGCCAGCAGCCCTACACGGAATAGCAATCAGCCCCAGCATTTT.

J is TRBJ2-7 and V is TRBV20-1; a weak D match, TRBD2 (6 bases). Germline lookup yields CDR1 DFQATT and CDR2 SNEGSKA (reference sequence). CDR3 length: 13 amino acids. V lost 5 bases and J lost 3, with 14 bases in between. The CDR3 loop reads CSAPTGENYEQYF. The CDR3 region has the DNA TGCAGTGCTCCGACGGGAGAGAACTACGAGCAGTACTTC.

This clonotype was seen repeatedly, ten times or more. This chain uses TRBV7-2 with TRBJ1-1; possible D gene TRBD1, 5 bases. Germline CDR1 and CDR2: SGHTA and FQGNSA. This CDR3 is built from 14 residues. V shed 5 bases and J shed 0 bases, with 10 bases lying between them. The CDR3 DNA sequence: TGTGCCAGCAGCCGCCTGGGGGTGAACACTGAAGCTTTCTTT. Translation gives CASSRLGVNTEAFF.

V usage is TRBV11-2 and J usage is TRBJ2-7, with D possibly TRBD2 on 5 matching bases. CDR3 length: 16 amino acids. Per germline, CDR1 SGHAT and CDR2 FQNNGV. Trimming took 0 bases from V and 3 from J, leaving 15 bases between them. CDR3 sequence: CASSLDWSGSFYEQYF. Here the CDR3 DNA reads TGTGCCAGCAGCTTAGACTGGTCGGGGAGTTTCTACGAGCAGTACTTC. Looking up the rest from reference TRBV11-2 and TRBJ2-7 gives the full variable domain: EAGVAQSPRYKIIEKRQSVAFWCNPISGHATLYWYQQILGQGPKLLIQFQNNGVVDDSQLPKDRFSAERLKGVDSTLKIQPAKLEDSAVYLCASSLDWSGSFYEQYFGPGTRLTVT.

CDR3 coding DNA: TGTGCCAGCAGTGCCCCACTAGCGGGGGGCCTCAATGAGCAGTTCTTC. Translation gives CASSAPLAGGLNEQFF. The chain couples TRBV6-1 to TRBJ2-1; 12 bases match TRBD2. With 4 bases clipped from V and 6 bases from J, the junction kept 7 bases outside the gene matches. The CDR3 consists of 16 residues. The germline V gene has CDR1 MNHNS and CDR2 SASEGT.

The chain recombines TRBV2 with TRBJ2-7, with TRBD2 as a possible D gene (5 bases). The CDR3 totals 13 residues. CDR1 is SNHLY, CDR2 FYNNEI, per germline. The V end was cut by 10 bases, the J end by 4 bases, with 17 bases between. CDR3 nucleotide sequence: TGTGCCACAGAGAGGTATCGGGATTACGAGCAGTACGTC. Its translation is CATERYRDYEQYV.

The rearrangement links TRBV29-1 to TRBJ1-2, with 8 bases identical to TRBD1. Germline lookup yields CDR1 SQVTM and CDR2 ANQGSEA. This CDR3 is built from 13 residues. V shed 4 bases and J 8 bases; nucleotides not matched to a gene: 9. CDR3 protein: CSVGEQGVRGYTF. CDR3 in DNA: TGCAGCGTTGGAGAACAGGGGGTTCGCGGCTACACCTTC.

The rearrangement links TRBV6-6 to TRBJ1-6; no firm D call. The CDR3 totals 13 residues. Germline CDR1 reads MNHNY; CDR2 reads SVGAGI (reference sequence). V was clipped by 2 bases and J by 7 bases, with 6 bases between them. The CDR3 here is CASSYTDNSPLHF. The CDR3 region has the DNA TGTGCCAGCAGTTACACAGACAATTCACCCCTCCACTTT.

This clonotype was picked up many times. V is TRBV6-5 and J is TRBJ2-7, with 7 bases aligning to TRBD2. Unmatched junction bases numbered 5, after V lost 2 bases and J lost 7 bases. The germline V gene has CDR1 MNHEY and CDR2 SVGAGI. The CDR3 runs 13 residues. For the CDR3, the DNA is TGTGCCAGCAGTTACCGGGGGGAGAGAGAGCAGTACTTC. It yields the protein CASSYRGEREQYF.

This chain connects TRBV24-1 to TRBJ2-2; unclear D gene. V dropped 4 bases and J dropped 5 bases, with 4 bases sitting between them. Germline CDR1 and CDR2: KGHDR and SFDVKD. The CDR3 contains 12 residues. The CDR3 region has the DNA TGTGCCACCAGTGAAGGGACCGGGGAGCTGTTTTTT. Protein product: CATSEGTGELFF.